One and the same sample provided the 6 T cell receptor beta chains below, sequenced in a study of T cell responses to AZD1222 COVID-19 vaccine. Sequencing was performed with immunoSEQ multiplex PCR; in TCRdb, only in-frame clones are kept and a portion is missing. Here the sample spans around 150,000 clones, 90% to 95% being singletons. This specimen consisted of peripheral blood, obtained on day 0 of AZD1222 vaccination. The source is an adult in good health.

The DNA for the CDR3 is TGTGCCAGCAGTGAGAAGGGCTTCCTCGGAAACACCATATATTTT. It is translated as CASSEKGFLGNTIYF. The J gene is TRBJ1-3, the V gene TRBV2; no clear D. The CDR3 totals 15 residues. Trimming left V 3 bases short and J 4 bases short, with 13 bases between. The germline CDR1 and CDR2 sequences are SNHLY and FYNNEI.

This chain links TRBV7-9 with TRBJ2-1; the D gene could be TRBD1 or TRBD2 (5 bases each). The V and J ends lost 5 bases and 8 bases respectively, with 19 bases between them. The V gene's germline CDR1 is SEHNR and CDR2 FQNEAQ (reference sequence). CDR3 length equals 15 residues. The CDR3 region is CASSPPLAGNDEQFF. CDR3 nucleotides: TGTGCCAGCAGCCCTCCTCTAGCAGGGAACGATGAGCAGTTCTTC.

The V and J genes are TRBV7-6 and TRBJ2-1; 13 bases line up with TRBD2. The J segment lost 9 bases and the V segment lost 1 base, leaving 9 bases of the junction unmatched. This CDR3 region has 17 residues. CDR1 and CDR2 from the germline V gene are SGHVS and FNYEAQ. CDR3: CASSLVWTSGSQGEQFF. The CDR3 region has the DNA TGTGCCAGCAGCTTAGTCTGGACTAGCGGGAGCCAGGGTGAGCAGTTCTTC.

This clone occurred once. At the DNA level, this CDR3 is encoded by other sequences in the same sample as well. V is TRBV9 and J is TRBJ1-3; 7 positions agree with TRBD1. Trimming removed 0 bases from V and 3 bases from J; junction bases left unmatched: 0. This CDR3 comprises 14 residues. Per the germline V gene, CDR1 is SGDLS and CDR2 is YYNGEE. In nucleotides, the CDR3 is TGTGCCAGCAGCGTAGCAGGGGGTGGAAACACCATATATTTT. Its protein product is CASSVAGGGNTIYF.

This rearrangement joins TRBV7-2 to TRBJ2-1, with TRBD2 matching over 9 bases. With 2 bases clipped from V and 9 bases from J, the junction kept 11 bases outside the gene matches. The CDR3 length is 16 residues. Germline V lookup: CDR1 SGHTA, CDR2 FQGNSA. In DNA form, the CDR3 reads TGTGCCAGCAGCTTACTCCCTTCAGGACTAGCGAGTGAGCAGTTCTTC. This encodes CASSLLPSGLASEQFF.

The gene calls are TRBV27 and TRBJ2-2, with a possible D match to TRBD2 (5 bases). There are 14 residues in the CDR3. Germline lookup yields CDR1 MNHEY and CDR2 SMNVEV (reference sequence). V shed 6 bases and J shed 6 bases, with 14 bases lying between them. CDR3 residues: CASSPGVRAGELFF. The CDR3 DNA reads TGTGCCAGCAGCCCCGGGGTCAGAGCCGGGGAGCTGTTTTTT.